This T cell receptor (beta chain) was sequenced in a study of T cell repertoires in cytomegalovirus infection (dated by TCRdb to about 2019). At the level of the whole study: The peptide stimulations were aimed at well-studied HLA-B-restricted epitopes as well as recently identified HLA-C-restricted CMV epitopes, whose presentation resists viral immunomodulation. Donor HLA type was relevant to the analysis, as public TCR beta signatures indicated carriage of CMV infection together with the matching HLA type. What the research found in general, with its limitations: Carriers of CMV infection plus the relevant HLA type were discriminated by the cumulative frequency of public TCR beta family members in the study cohort and in an independent roughly 400-donor cohort. The ex vivo response was dominated by HLA-C-restricted CMV-specific TCR beta clonotypes, which also provided the single most frequent clonotype in two of eight donors.

The treatment or condition label for this specimen denotes: in vitro stimulation with specific CMV peptide epitopes to enrich CMV-specific T cells. This clonotype came up a few times. Its binding antigen is unknown. Base qualities are not at hand, and no much larger clone is one base apart. V trim: 4 bases; J trim: 5 bases; unmatched bases: 17. The CDR3 goes from the cysteine to the phenylalanine over 17 residues. Of all the DNA, just the CDR3 is kept, 51 bases in frame from base 1. Based on the germline V gene, the CDR1 and CDR2 sequences are SGHDT and YYEEEE. The run used an Illumina HiSeq 1500. TCRdb redid the processing of the public reads, applying fastp at Q25 and MiXCR, and retained in-frame beta chains. CDR3 protein duplicates are merged, each entry listing the most common genes and DNA. A total of nearly 700,000 distinct CDR3 sequences appear in this sample, around a third of them only once. The top ten clones comprise 15% to 20% of the sample.

The chain was built from TRBV5-6 and TRBJ2-5; 7 central bases correspond to TRBD1. The sequencing here drew on cultured PBMCs, taken from culture after CMV antigen stimulation. The sequence was obtained from a human donor in good health (CMV status not recorded). Some clones in this sample may be carry-over from other donors' samples. The nucleotide sequence is given as TGTGCCAGCAGCCAAGATAATGACAGGGTGCGGTGGGAGACCCAGTACTTC. This encodes CASSQDNDRVRWETQYF.